These 7 T cell receptor beta chains were sequenced from one sample in a study of neoadjuvant anti-PD-1 for oral cavity cancer. Using immunoSEQ multiplex PCR, the repertoire was profiled, and TCRdb retains in-frame clones only, with some absent. The sample includes about 14,000 clones, roughly two thirds seen only once; the top ten take 2% to 2.5%. Source: PBMCs, taken before nivolumab (anti-PD-1) treatment. The receptors originated from a person aged 40 to 85 with oral cavity squamous cell carcinoma.

The CDR3: CASSLSTNTEAFF. Written as DNA, the CDR3 is TGCGCCAGCAGCTTGTCTACGAACACTGAAGCTTTCTTT. This chain links TRBV5-1 with TRBJ1-1; D is ambiguous. The CDR3 contains 13 residues. Germline CDR1 reads SGHRS; CDR2 reads YFSETQ. The V and J ends lost 1 base and 1 base respectively, with 5 bases between them.

This rearrangement joins TRBV12-5 to TRBJ2-7; tentative D call: TRBD1 (5 bases). Germline values: CDR1 LGHNT, CDR2 FRNRAP. Deletions cut 0 bases from V and 3 bases from J, with 6 bases between. This CDR3 contains 13 residues. CDR3 bases: TGTGCTAGTGGTTTGGTAAGGGGCTACGAGCAGTACTTC. Translation: CASGLVRGYEQYF.

This chain uses TRBV18 with TRBJ1-1, with TRBD1 identical over 9 bases. The trim removed 2 bases at V and 6 bases at J, leaving 7 bases unmatched. Germline assignment: CDR1 KGHSH and CDR2 LQKENI. This CDR3 has 15 residues. In DNA, the CDR3 is TGTGCCAGCTCACCAGGACAGGGGCGAATCGCTGAAGCTTTCTTT. Translated: CASSPGQGRIAEAFF. Filled out from reference TRBV18 and TRBJ1-1, the complete variable domain reads NAGVMQNPRHLVRRRGQEARLRCSPMKGHSHVYWYRQLPEEGLKFMVYLQKENIIDESGMPKERFSAEFPKEGPSILRIQQVVRGDSAAYFCASSPGQGRIAEAFFGQGTRLTVV.

This chain uses TRBV4-2 with TRBJ1-2; TRBD1 agrees at 9 bases. This CDR3 spans 15 amino acids. CDR1 and CDR2 (germline): LGHNA, YNFKEQ. Trimming took 4 bases from V and 9 from J; bases not matched to a gene: 12. CDR3 protein: CASSPPGQGGECYTF. The CDR3 nucleotides read TGTGCCAGCAGCCCCCCGGGACAGGGCGGGGAATGCTACACCTTC.

The chain couples TRBV7-9 to TRBJ2-7, with D possibly matching TRBD2 (6 bases). V lost 5 bases and J 2 bases, leaving 16 bases between the germline ends. CDR3 length: 15 residues. Germline assignment: CDR1 SEHNR and CDR2 FQNEAQ (reference sequence). The CDR3 sequence: CASSPGTGAAYEQYF. Written as DNA, the CDR3 is TGTGCCAGCAGCCCCGGGACTGGGGCGGCCTACGAGCAGTACTTC.

The gene calls are TRBV6-5 and TRBJ2-1; 7 bases are a match to TRBD1. CDR1 MNHEY and CDR2 SVGAGI come from the germline V gene. This CDR3 is built from 14 residues. With 7 bases clipped from V and 0 bases from J, the junction kept 3 bases outside the gene matches. For the CDR3, the DNA is TGTGCCAGCACCCGACAGGGCTCCTACAATGAGCAGTTCTTC. Protein sequence: CASTRQGSYNEQFF.

In this sample, this clone turned up a few times. The J gene is TRBJ2-1, the V gene TRBV7-8, with TRBD2 matching over 7 bases. The germline gives CDR1 SGHVS, CDR2 FQNEAQ. This CDR3 spans 18 amino acids. The trim removed 8 bases at V and 4 bases at J, leaving 20 bases unmatched. The CDR3 bases are TGTGCCAGCTCAGGCGGGGGAAGGGCGGGAGCGAGTTACAATGAGCAGTTCTTC. Translating it yields CASSGGGRAGASYNEQFF.